This is a list of T cell receptor beta chains from one sample in a study of cytomegalovirus exposure and HLA in healthy donors. Clones were sequenced by immunoSEQ multiplex PCR, and TCRdb holds only the in-frame ones, with some missing. The sample has more than 95,000 clones, 78% seen once. Sequencing was done on a sample of PBMCs. These receptors all come from a woman aged 35 to 49 in good health and CMV-seronegative. Both conserved end residues are part of each CDR3. Each record gives: CDR3 protein, V gene, J gene.

CASSLTGGWDEQFF	TRBV18	TRBJ2-1
CASTSGIMSTEAFF	TRBV27	TRBJ1-1
CASSIGDIDVFRYGYTF	TRBV19	TRBJ1-2
CASSQDTSGSDEQYF	TRBV4-3	TRBJ2-7
CAGGGPNTEAFF	TRBV28	TRBJ1-1
CASRELRASYEQYF	TRBV6-6	TRBJ2-7
CASSIPRDRAKSYNEQFF	TRBV19	TRBJ2-1
CASSFASGQETQYF	TRBV7-9	TRBJ2-5
CATSRVQAPYSNQPQHF	TRBV15	TRBJ1-5
CASSPTDTMNTEAFF	TRBV6-5	TRBJ1-1
CASSPRRLAGDNHEQYF	TRBV4-2	TRBJ2-7
CASSGHRNTEAFF	TRBV6-5	TRBJ1-1
CASSPVLAIDTQYF	TRBV5-8	TRBJ2-3
CASTTGTYSGNTIYF	TRBV6-5	TRBJ1-3
CASRTGNEKLFF	TRBV5-1	TRBJ1-4
CSVGPTGLAYEQYF	TRBV29-1	TRBJ2-7
CASIEGYGYTF	TRBV6-4	TRBJ1-2
CASSLTGNTEAFF	TRBV5-1	TRBJ1-1
CATSRTRQSNEKLFF	TRBV15	TRBJ1-4
CASSLVVTDEQYF	TRBV11-2	TRBJ2-7
CASSREGANQPQHF	TRBV6-1	TRBJ1-5
CASYGLATYIQYF	TRBV6-1	TRBJ2-4